A selection of T cell receptor beta chains follows, all from one sample in a study of blood T cell repertoires in COVID-19. Assay: immunoSEQ multiplex PCR; the TCRdb copy retains only in-frame clones and omits some. The table has about 94,000 clones, about 80% seen once. The sequenced material came from peripheral blood. The receptor source for this set is a man aged 60-69 years with acute or convalescent COVID-19. The CDR3 runs from the conserved cysteine through the conserved F or W. D genes are given only for firm matches. Clone sizes are given selectively: once, few, many, or a class where the clone is expanded.

-	-	TRBJ2-5	TRBV7-2	TGTGCCAGCAGCTTAATGCCAGGGCTCCAAGAGACCCAGTACTTC	CASSLMPGLQETQYF
-	-	TRBJ1-6	TRBV30	TGTGCCTGGGGGAGGGCGGGTAATTCACCCCTCCACTTT	CAWGRAGNSPLHF
-	-	TRBJ2-1	TRBV18	TGTGCCAGCTCACCACCGAGGAGGGGGCCATACAATGAGCAGTTCTTC	CASSPPRRGPYNEQFF
-	TRBD1	TRBJ1-1	TRBV7-3	TGTGCCAGCAGCTCTCAACAGGGGGCGTCCACTGAAGCTTTCTTT	CASSSQQGASTEAFF
-	TRBD1	TRBJ1-5	TRBV5-1	TGCGCCAGCAGCTTAGGGACAGGGGGTCAGCCCCAGCATTTT	CASSLGTGGQPQHF
-	-	TRBJ1-5	TRBV29-1	TGCAGCGCCCTTCAAGGGGGGGGAGCCAATCAGCCCCAGCATTTT	CSALQGGGANQPQHF
-	-	TRBJ2-6	TRBV27	TGTGCCAGCAGTTCAGCAGGCTCTGGGGCCAACGTCCTGACTTTC	CASSSAGSGANVLTF
once	-	TRBJ1-2	TRBV6-5	TGTGCCAGCAGTTACAGTACTGGCGGGCAGTATGGCTACACCTTC	CASSYSTGGQYGYTF
once	-	TRBJ1-2	TRBV29-1	TGCAGCGTTGAGGCAGGGAATAACTATGGCTACACCTTC	CSVEAGNNYGYTF
-	TRBD2	TRBJ2-2	TRBV4-3	TGCGCCAGCAGCCTCAGAGCCACGGGGGGGCGTTCCGGGGAGCTGTTTTTT	CASSLRATGGRSGELFF
-	-	TRBJ2-7	TRBV6-1	TGTGCCAGCAGTCTCGACAGGTCTCGTGGCGAGCAGTACTTC	CASSLDRSRGEQYF
-	-	TRBJ1-1	TRBV6-2/TRBV6-3	TGTGCCAGCAGTTACAACGGCTGGGAGGGAGACACTGAAGCTTTCTTT	CASSYNGWEGDTEAFF
few	-	TRBJ2-1	TRBV5-1	TGCGCCAGCAGCTTGTTATATGGAGGTAGCAATGAGCAGTTCTTC	CASSLLYGGSNEQFF
-	TRBD2	TRBJ2-1	TRBV7-3	TGTGCCAGCAGCCGGGCTAGCGGCTACAATGAGCAGTTCTTC	CASSRASGYNEQFF
-	TRBD2	TRBJ2-1	TRBV7-3	TGTGCCAGCAGCTTAATAAGTGGCGGGGGGCCCGCTAATGAGCAGTTCTTC	CASSLISGGGPANEQFF
-	TRBD1	TRBJ1-2	TRBV19	TGTGCCAGTAGTGTTGGGGACAGGGGCCCCTATGGCTACACCTTC	CASSVGDRGPYGYTF
few	TRBD1	TRBJ2-1	TRBV4-1	TGCGCCAGCAGCCAAGGACAGGGCTACAATGAGCAGTTCTTC	CASSQGQGYNEQFF
-	TRBD2	TRBJ2-5	TRBV18	TGTGCCAGCTCACCAGGACTAGCGGGGGAAGAGACCCAGTACTTC	CASSPGLAGEETQYF
-	TRBD1	TRBJ1-1	TRBV30	TGTGCCTGGAGCATAGGACAGGGGGTGGCCGAAGCTTTCTTT	CAWSIGQGVAEAFF
-	-	TRBJ2-7	TRBV6-5	TGTGCCAGCAGTTACGGTCAGGGTGTGGGGGAGCAGTACTTC	CASSYGQGVGEQYF
-	-	TRBJ2-7	TRBV11-3	TGTGCCAGCAGCTTAGGACTGGGGCAAAGCTACGAGCAGTACTTC	CASSLGLGQSYEQYF
-	TRBD1	TRBJ1-2	TRBV7-8	TGTGCCAGCAGCTTAGATCCAGGGGGCTATGGCTACACCTTC	CASSLDPGGYGYTF
once	TRBD1	TRBJ1-5	TRBV18	TGTGCCAGCTCACTCCAGCCCGGGACAGCAAATCAGCCCCAGCATTTT	CASSLQPGTANQPQHF
-	TRBD2	TRBJ2-3	TRBV15	TGTGCCACCAGCAGCGGACTAGCGGGGGGGGAAAATACGCAGTATTTT	CATSSGLAGGENTQYF
-	-	TRBJ1-2	TRBV3-1/TRBV3-2	TGTGCCAGCAGCCAAGATCGCGGGGCCGGGCGTGGCTACACCTTC	CASSQDRGAGRGYTF
-	-	TRBJ1-5	TRBV19	TGTGCCAGTAGTACCCAGGGAAGGCCCCAGCCCCAGCATTTT	CASSTQGRPQPQHF
once	TRBD2	TRBJ2-1	TRBV7-2	TGTGCCAGCAGCTCGTCTTCTAGCGGGGCCTACAATGAGCAGTTCTTC	CASSSSSSGAYNEQFF
-	-	TRBJ1-4	TRBV5-1	TGCGCCAGCAGCTTGGAAACAGGGTCCACTAATGAAAAACTGTTTTTT	CASSLETGSTNEKLFF
-	-	TRBJ1-6	TRBV6-2/TRBV6-3	TGTGCCAGCAGCCGCACCGGGGAGGGGGTCTCACCCCTCCACTTT	CASSRTGEGVSPLHF
few	-	TRBJ2-2	TRBV7-2	TGTGCCAGCAGCCCACACGTGAACACCGGGGAGCTGTTTTTT	CASSPHVNTGELFF
-	TRBD1	TRBJ1-6	TRBV2	TGTGCCAGCACATTAGTACAGGGGACGGATTCACCCCTCCACTTT	CASTLVQGTDSPLHF
-	-	TRBJ1-1	TRBV19	TGTGCCAGTAGTGAACTTAACACTGAAGCTTTCTTT	CASSELNTEAFF
-	-	TRBJ2-7	TRBV30	TGTGCCTGGAGTGGAACAGACAGCTCCTACGAGCAGTACTTC	CAWSGTDSSYEQYF
-	-	TRBJ1-5	TRBV4-1	TGCGCCAGCAGCCAAGATGAGCGGGGGCATCAGCCCCAGCATTTT	CASSQDERGHQPQHF
few	-	TRBJ1-1	TRBV14	TGTGCCAGCAGCCAAGGCGGACATCAGTCCACTGAAGCTTTCTTT	CASSQGGHQSTEAFF
-	-	TRBJ1-5	TRBV6-5	TGTGCCAGCAGTCCCCTACAGGGCAATCAGCCCCAGCATTTT	CASSPLQGNQPQHF
-	-	TRBJ1-1	TRBV6-5	TGTGCCAGCAGCTTAATGGGGAGAAGCACTGAAGCTTTCTTT	CASSLMGRSTEAFF
once	TRBD1	TRBJ1-2	TRBV10-3	TGTGCCATCAGCCCCGGGACAGGGGGGTATGGCTACACCTTC	CAISPGTGGYGYTF
-	TRBD1	TRBJ2-7	TRBV27	TGTGCCAGCAGTCCCGGGGACAGGGTCTCGACGGGGGAGCAGTACTTC	CASSPGDRVSTGEQYF
-	TRBD2	TRBJ2-3	TRBV7-3	TGTGCCAGCAGCTTAGGGACTAGCGGGTTGACAGATACGCAGTATTTT	CASSLGTSGLTDTQYF
-	TRBD1	TRBJ1-1	TRBV7-6	TGTGCCAGCAGTCCCAGACAGGGGTGGAACACTGAAGCTTTCTTT	CASSPRQGWNTEAFF
-	TRBD1	TRBJ1-4	TRBV19	TGTGCCAGTAGTAAAAACAGGGGCGAAAAACTGTTTTTT	CASSKNRGEKLFF